This T cell receptor beta chain was identified in a study of a mutant IDH1 vaccine in newly diagnosed glioma. Time point of the sample: baseline, week 1 (first vaccination visit). As for treatment: pre-vaccination baseline after standard-of-care therapy. Some clones are missing from TCRdb's copy, which holds only in-frame ones; the method was immunoSEQ multiplex PCR. The data hold 30,000 to 40,000 clones, with approximately 92% observed a single time. V was clipped by 6 bases and J by 3 bases, with 17 bases between them. The CDR3 contains 16 residues. Per the germline V gene, CDR1 is WSHSY and CDR2 is SAAADI.

The receptor comes from a man younger than 30 with glioma. The starting material was PBMCs, obtained from a glioma patient treated with radiotherapy, temozolomide or both. This chain joins TRBV10-2 and TRBJ2-2; D might be TRBD2 (6 bases). The CDR3 here is CASREWGVGYTGELFF. For the CDR3, the DNA is TGCGCCAGCAGAGAATGGGGGGTGGGCTACACCGGGGAGCTGTTTTTT.